These 14 T cell receptor beta chains share one sample of origin, sequenced in a study of cytomegalovirus exposure and HLA in healthy donors. The primer mix had 60 Vbeta and 13 Jbeta primers. Sequenced by immunoSEQ multiplex PCR; TCRdb stores in-frame clones only, minus some. The data show about 120,000 clones, less than 85% seen once. Sequencing was done on a sample of PBMCs. The source is a man aged 25-40 years in good health and CMV-seropositive.

This chain uses TRBV10-1 with TRBJ2-7; 8 nucleotides match TRBD1. J was trimmed by 7 bases and V by 7 bases; bases with no gene match: 21. Germline CDR1 reads WNHNN; CDR2 reads SYGVQD (reference sequence). The CDR3 sequence is 17 residues long. Written as DNA, the CDR3 is TGCGCCAGCACCACCGCAGTCAGGGACAGGACAATAAGGGAGCAGTACTTC. Amino acids: CASTTAVRDRTIREQYF.

This chain links TRBV6-5 with TRBJ2-7; 7 bases are a match to TRBD2. CDR3 length equals 15 residues. J gave up 4 bases and V 8 bases, and 14 bases lay outside the gene matches. Per germline, CDR1 MNHEY and CDR2 SVGAGI. The CDR3 protein is CASFPISGGPYEQYF. The CDR3 DNA reads TGTGCCAGCTTCCCTATATCGGGGGGACCGTACGAGCAGTACTTC.

In this sample, this clone turned up a few times. The chain joins TRBV5-8 to TRBJ2-7, with a tentative D call TRBD1 (5 bases). Deletions cut 6 bases from V and 5 bases from J, with 12 bases between. Germline lookup yields CDR1 SGHTS and CDR2 YDEGEE. The CDR3 has 12 amino acids. DNA for the CDR3: TGTGCCAGCACCTGGGGCCGCCACGAGCAGTACTTC. Translated, it gives CASTWGRHEQYF. The whole variable domain, remainder taken from reference TRBV5-8 and TRBJ2-7, is EAGVTQSPTHLIKTRGQQATLRCSPISGHTSVYWYQQALGLGLQFLLWYDEGEERNRGNFPPRFSGRQFPNYSSELNVNALELEDSALYLCASTWGRHEQYFGPGTRLTVT.

The chain has TRBV4-3 and TRBJ2-7; no clear D. Germline lookup yields CDR1 LGHNA and CDR2 YSLEER. The CDR3 is made up of 15 amino acids. Deletions cut 0 bases from V and 1 base from J, with 10 bases between. CDR3 protein: CASSQDLAASYEQYF. Written as DNA, the CDR3 is TGCGCCAGCAGCCAAGATTTGGCCGCTTCCTACGAGCAGTACTTC.

V and J are TRBV28 and TRBJ2-5, with D possibly TRBD2 on 6 matching bases. V shed 3 bases and J shed 1 base, with 12 bases lying between them. The CDR3 consists of 15 residues. The germline CDR1 and CDR2 sequences are MDHEN and SYDVKM. CDR3: CASSFPGDFQETQYF. In DNA, the CDR3 is TGTGCCAGCAGTTTTCCCGGGGACTTCCAAGAGACCCAGTACTTC.

The table lists this clone with a count of one. The gene calls are TRBV6-5 and TRBJ2-7, with D possibly TRBD1 on 6 matching bases. The CDR3 sequence is 13 residues long. V dropped 7 bases and J dropped 2 bases, with 12 bases sitting between them. In germline, CDR1 is MNHEY, CDR2 SVGAGI. The CDR3 reads CASTSGQTYEQYF. CDR3 nucleotide sequence: TGTGCCAGCACCTCGGGACAAACCTACGAGCAGTACTTC.

The V gene is TRBV4-1, the J gene TRBJ1-2, with D possibly being TRBD1 (5 bases). Looked up from germline, CDR1 is MGHRA and CDR2 is YSYEKL. Trimming left V 0 bases short and J 1 base short, with 15 bases between. The CDR3 contains 17 residues. The CDR3 region has the DNA TGCGCCAGCAGCCAAGATTCCGGGGGTAATCTTAACTATGGCTACACCTTC. Translation gives CASSQDSGGNLNYGYTF.

This chain uses TRBV7-9 with TRBJ1-1; D ambiguous. The germline CDR1 and CDR2 sequences are SEHNR and FQNEAQ (reference sequence). The CDR3 contains 14 residues. With 5 bases removed from V and 1 base from J, the gap between germline ends came to 11 bases. The CDR3 bases are TGTGCCAGCAGCAGAAGTTCGGGGAACACTGAAGCTTTCTTT. This codes for CASSRSSGNTEAFF.

This chain joins TRBV4-1 and TRBJ2-2, with 15 bases fitting TRBD2. The junction had 4 bases not matched to a gene; V was cut back by 4 bases and J by 7 bases. The CDR3 sequence is 16 residues long. CDR1 MGHRA and CDR2 YSYEKL come from the germline V gene. The CDR3 bases are TGCGCCAGCAGCCTAGGACTAGCGGGGGGGATCGGGGAGCTGTTTTTT. It codes for CASSLGLAGGIGELFF.

J is TRBJ1-5 and V is TRBV27, with TRBD1 identical over 9 bases. CDR1 is MNHEY, CDR2 SMNVEV, per germline (reference sequence). Trimming removed 8 bases from V and 12 bases from J; junction bases left unmatched: 11. This CDR3 spans 13 amino acids. The CDR3 sequence is CASPCPGTGIQHF. Written as DNA, the CDR3 is TGTGCCAGCCCCTGTCCCGGGACAGGGATCCAGCATTTT.

This clone was counted a few times. The chain combines TRBV7-6 with TRBJ2-5, with 9 bases that match TRBD1. Germline V gene sequence: CDR1 SGHVS, CDR2 FNYEAQ. With 1 base clipped from V and 1 base from J, the junction kept 7 bases outside the gene matches. CDR3 length: 17 amino acids. In nucleotides, the CDR3 is TGTGCCAGCAGCTTAGAAGGGACAGGGAGTCGCCAAGAGACCCAGTACTTC. This codes for CASSLEGTGSRQETQYF.

The J gene is TRBJ2-1, the V gene TRBV30; TRBD2 matches at 7 bases. V lost 3 bases to trimming and J lost 5 bases; unmatched junction nucleotides: 13. The CDR3 totals 16 residues. Per the germline V gene, CDR1 is GTSNPN and CDR2 is SVGIG (reference sequence). The CDR3 sequence is CAWSPQPGLPHNEQFF. The CDR3 region has the DNA TGTGCCTGGAGCCCTCAACCGGGACTACCGCACAATGAGCAGTTCTTC.

The chain employs TRBV28 and TRBJ2-5; 7 positions agree with TRBD2. CDR1 is MDHEN, CDR2 SYDVKM, per germline. The ends lost 7 bases at V and 5 bases at J; junction bases unmatched: 13. The CDR3 runs 15 residues. For the CDR3, the DNA is TGTGCCAGCACCATTCAGGCTAGCGGCGGGGAGACCCAGTACTTC. As protein: CASTIQASGGETQYF.

V gene TRBV27 combines with J gene TRBJ2-7; 10 bases align to TRBD2. Germline V gene lookup returns CDR1 MNHEY and CDR2 SMNVEV (reference sequence). There are 15 residues in the CDR3. V shed 3 bases, J shed 3 bases, and the junction held 5 bases outside the gene matches. DNA for the CDR3: TGTGCCAGCAGTTTCCGAGGACTAGCGGTCTACGAGCAGTACTTC. Translating gives CASSFRGLAVYEQYF.